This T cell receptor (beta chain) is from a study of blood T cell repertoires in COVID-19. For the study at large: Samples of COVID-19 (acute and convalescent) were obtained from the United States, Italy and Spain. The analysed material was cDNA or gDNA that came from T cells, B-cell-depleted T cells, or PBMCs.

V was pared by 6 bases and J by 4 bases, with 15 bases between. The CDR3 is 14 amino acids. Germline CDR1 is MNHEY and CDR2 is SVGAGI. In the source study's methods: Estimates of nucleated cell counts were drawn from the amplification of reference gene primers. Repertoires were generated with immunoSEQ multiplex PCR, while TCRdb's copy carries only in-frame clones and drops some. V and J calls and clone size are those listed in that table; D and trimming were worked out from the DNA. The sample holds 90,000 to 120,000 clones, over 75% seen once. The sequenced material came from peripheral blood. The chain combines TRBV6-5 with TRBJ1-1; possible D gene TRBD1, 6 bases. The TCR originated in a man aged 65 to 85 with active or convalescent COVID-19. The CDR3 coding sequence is TGTGCCAGCAGACTCCACAGGGAAGGCACTGAAGCTTTCTTT. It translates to CASRLHREGTEAFF.